The T cell receptor beta chain described here comes from a study of CD8+ T cells in alopecia areata. Study-wide results and caveats: Clonality in lesional scalp, especially alopecia totalis/universalis, exceeded that of normal scalp.

TCR sequencing used cDNA made by reverse transcription of extracted RNA. The method was immunoSEQ multiplex PCR; TCRdb's version includes in-frame clones alone and lacks a portion of them. The sample holds around 210,000 clones; about 64% are singletons and the top ten take 4% to 5%. There are 15 residues in the CDR3. The ends were cut back, 3 bases at V and 5 bases at J, with 15 bases in the middle. Germline V gives CDR1 SGHRS, CDR2 YFSETQ. Treatment in this sample: oral pan-JAK inhibitor, 5-10 mg twice daily. Concerning this clone itself: What it binds is unknown.

The specimen comprised CD4+ T cells sorted from blood, sampled at week 4, from a patient treated with tofacitinib. The sequence was collected from a human donor with alopecia areata. V usage is TRBV5-1 and J usage is TRBJ2-4, with D perhaps being TRBD1 or TRBD2 (5 bases each). The CDR3 sequence is CASSSLMRGENIQYF. DNA of the CDR3: TGCGCCAGCAGCTCCCTCATGAGGGGAGAAAACATTCAGTACTTC.